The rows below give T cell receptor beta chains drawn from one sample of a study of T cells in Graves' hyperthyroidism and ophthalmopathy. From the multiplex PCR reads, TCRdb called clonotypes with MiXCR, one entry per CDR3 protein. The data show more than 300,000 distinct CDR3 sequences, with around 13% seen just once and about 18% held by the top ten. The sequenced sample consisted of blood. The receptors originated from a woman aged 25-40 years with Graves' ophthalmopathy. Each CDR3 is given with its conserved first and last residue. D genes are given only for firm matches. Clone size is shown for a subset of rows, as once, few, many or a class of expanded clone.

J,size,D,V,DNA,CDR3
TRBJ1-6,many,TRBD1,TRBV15,TGTGCCACCGGTACCAGGACAGGGAATAATTCACCCCTCCACTTT,CATGTRTGNNSPLHF
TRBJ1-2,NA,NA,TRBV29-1,TGCAGCGTTCGTTTAGATCACTATGGCTACACCTTC,CSVRLDHYGYTF
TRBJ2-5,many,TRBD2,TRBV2,TGTGCCAGCAGCGCGGGAGGATTAGAGACCCAATACTTC,CASSAGGLETQYF
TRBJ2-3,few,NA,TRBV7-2,TGTGCCAGCAGCTTAGCCCGGGATGAGGGGACAGATACGCAGTATTTT,CASSLARDEGTDTQYF
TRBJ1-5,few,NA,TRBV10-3,TGTGCCATCAGTGAACAGCATAGCAATCAGCCCCAGCATTTT,CAISEQHSNQPQHF
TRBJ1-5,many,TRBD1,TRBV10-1,TGCGCCAGCAGTGAGTCCCGGGACAGGGGTAGCAATCAGCCCCAGCATTTT,CASSESRDRGSNQPQHF
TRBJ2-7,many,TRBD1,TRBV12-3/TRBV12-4,TGTGCCAGCAGCAGGACAGGGGGGGGAGACGAGCAGTACTTC,CASSRTGGGDEQYF
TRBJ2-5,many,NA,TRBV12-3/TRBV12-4,TGTGCCAGCAGTTTTACAGGGATGGAAGAGACCCAGTACTTC,CASSFTGMEETQYF
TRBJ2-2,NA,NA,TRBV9,TGTGCCAGCACCATGACCCCGGTAGGCGGGGAGCTGTTTTTT,CASTMTPVGGELFF
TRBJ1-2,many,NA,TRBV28,TGTGCCAGCATAGGGCAGGGTTACTATGGCTACACCTTC,CASIGQGYYGYTF
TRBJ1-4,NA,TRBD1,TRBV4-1,TGCGCCAGCAGCCGTGGACAGGGGTTATCATTCGAAAAACTGTTTTTT,CASSRGQGLSFEKLFF
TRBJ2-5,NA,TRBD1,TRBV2,TGTGCCAGCAGTGGTGGAGCGACAGGGGACGGGCCCCAAGAGACCCAGTACTTC,CASSGGATGDGPQETQYF
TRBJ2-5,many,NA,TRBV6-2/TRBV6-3,TGTGCCAGCAGTCGAGGTGTTGGTACAGGGACCCAAGAGACCCAGTACTTC,CASSRGVGTGTQETQYF
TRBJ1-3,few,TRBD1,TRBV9,TGTGCCAGCAGCGTAGATCCGGGACAGAGCTCTGGAAACACCATATATTTT,CASSVDPGQSSGNTIYF
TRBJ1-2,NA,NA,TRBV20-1,TGCAGTGCTAGATCCCCCAGTTATGGCTACACCTTC,CSARSPSYGYTF
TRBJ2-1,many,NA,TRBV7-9,TGTGCCAGCAGCTTAGGTTCAGGGGCCCAATACAATGAGCAGTTCTTC,CASSLGSGAQYNEQFF
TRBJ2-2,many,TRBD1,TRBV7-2,TGTGCCAGCAGCCCACATAGGACAGGGTTTTCCACCGGGGAGCTGTTTTTT,CASSPHRTGFSTGELFF
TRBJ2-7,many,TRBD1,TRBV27,TGTGCCAGCAGTTCGGGACAGGCGAGCTACGAGCAGTACTTC,CASSSGQASYEQYF
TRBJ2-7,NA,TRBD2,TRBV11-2,TGTGCCAGCAGCTTAGATTTGCGGGGGGGCATCTACGAGCAGTACTTC,CASSLDLRGGIYEQYF
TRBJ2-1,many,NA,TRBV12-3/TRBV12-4,TGTGCCAGCAGTCTGCCCCTTTCCTCCTCCTACAATGAGCAGTTCTTC,CASSLPLSSSYNEQFF
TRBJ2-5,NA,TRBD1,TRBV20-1,TGCAGTGCTGACGGGACAGGGGGAGAGACCCAGTACTTC,CSADGTGGETQYF
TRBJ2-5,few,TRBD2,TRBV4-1,TGCGCCAGCAGTACGGGACTAGCGGAACAACAAGAGACCCAGTACTTC,CASSTGLAEQQETQYF
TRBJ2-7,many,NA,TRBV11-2,TGTGCCAGCAGCTTCATCGGTCACGAGCAGTACTTC,CASSFIGHEQYF
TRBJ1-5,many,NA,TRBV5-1,TGCGCCAGCCGACCTGGGGAGGGCAGTAGCAATCAGCCCCAGCATTTT,CASRPGEGSSNQPQHF
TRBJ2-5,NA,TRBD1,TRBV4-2,TGTGCCAGCAGACGTAATCCGGGACAGGGGGAAGAGACCCAGTACTTC,CASRRNPGQGEETQYF
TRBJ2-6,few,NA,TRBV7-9,TGTGCCAGCGGTCTGAACTCTGGGGCCAACGTCCTGACTTTC,CASGLNSGANVLTF
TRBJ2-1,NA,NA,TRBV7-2,TGTGCCAGCAGCTTAAGGCTAGCCCAGTACAATGAGCAGTTCTTC,CASSLRLAQYNEQFF
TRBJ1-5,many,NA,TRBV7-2,TGTGCCAGCAGCTCCACGGGGGGGGCCAATCAGCCCCAGCATTTT,CASSSTGGANQPQHF
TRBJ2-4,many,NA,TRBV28,TGTGCCAGCGAGTTTTCAGGGATCGGCATTCAGTACTTC,CASEFSGIGIQYF
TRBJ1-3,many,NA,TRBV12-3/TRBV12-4,TGTGCCAGCAGTTTTTCCCTCTCTGGAAACACCATATATTTT,CASSFSLSGNTIYF
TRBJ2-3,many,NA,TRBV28,TGTGCCAGCGTTTGGTCGGGGGTGGCAGATACGCAGTATTTT,CASVWSGVADTQYF
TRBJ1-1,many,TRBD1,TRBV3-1,TGTGCCAGCAGCGTCGAAAGCAGGGGGTCTGAAGCTTTCTTT,CASSVESRGSEAFF
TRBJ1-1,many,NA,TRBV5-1,TGCGCCAGCAGCCCAAATGTGGGGGATCGCACTGAAGCTTTCTTT,CASSPNVGDRTEAFF
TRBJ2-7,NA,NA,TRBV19,TGTGCCAGTAGTATAGACAGGGGAAGCTACGAGCAGTACTTC,CASSIDRGSYEQYF
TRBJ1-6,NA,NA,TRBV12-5,TGTGCTAGTGGTTTCCCCCCCTTT,CASGFPPF
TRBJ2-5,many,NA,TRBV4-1,TGCGCCAGCAGCCAAGATTTAGCGGCAGAGACCCAGTACTTC,CASSQDLAAETQYF
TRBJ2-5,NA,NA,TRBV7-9,TGTGCCAGTGACAGCGGCCTTCGAGAGACCCAGTACTTC,CASDSGLRETQYF
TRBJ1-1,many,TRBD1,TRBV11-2,TGTGCCAGCAGCTTTTTGGGTTCGTGGCAGGGGGATGGAGCTTTCTTT,CASSFLGSWQGDGAFF
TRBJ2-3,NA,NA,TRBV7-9,TGTGCCAAAAACTGGCCCGGGGACGGTAGCACAGATACGCAGTATTTT,CAKNWPGDGSTDTQYF
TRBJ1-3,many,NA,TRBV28,TGTGCCAGCAGTTTTCGGGCGAACACCATATATTTT,CASSFRANTIYF
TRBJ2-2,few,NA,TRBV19,TGTGCCAGTAGTAGGCCCCAGAACACCGGGGAGCTGTTTTTT,CASSRPQNTGELFF
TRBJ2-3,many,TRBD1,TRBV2,TGTGCCACCTCCACCGACGGGGGACAGGGCACAGATACGCAGTATTTT,CATSTDGGQGTDTQYF
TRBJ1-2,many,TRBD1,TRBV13,TGTGCCAGCAGCTCCGGGACAGGGGGGCACTATGGCTACACCTTC,CASSSGTGGHYGYTF
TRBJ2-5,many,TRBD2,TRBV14,TGTGCCAGCAGCCGCAACACCGGGGGGAAAGAGACCCAGTACTTC,CASSRNTGGKETQYF
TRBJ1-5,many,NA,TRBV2,TGTGCCAGCAGTCTTGAAGGTGGTGATGGGGATCAGCCCCAGCATTTT,CASSLEGGDGDQPQHF
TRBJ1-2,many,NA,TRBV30,TGTGCCTGGAGTCTACCGAGGGGGGGCTATGGCTACACCTTC,CAWSLPRGGYGYTF
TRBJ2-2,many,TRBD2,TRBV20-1,TGCAGTGCTAGTAGGGGACCAGGACTAGCCGGGGAGCTGTTTTTT,CSASRGPGLAGELFF
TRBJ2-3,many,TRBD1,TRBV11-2,TGTGCCAGCAGCTTTTCCGGGACAGGATTTACAGATACGCAGTATTTT,CASSFSGTGFTDTQYF
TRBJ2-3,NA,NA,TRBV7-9,TGTACCAGCAGCTTGGGTGTTTCAGATACGCAGTATTTT,CTSSLGVSDTQYF
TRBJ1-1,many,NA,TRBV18,TGTGCCAGCTCACCGGACAGCACTGAAGCTTTCTTT,CASSPDSTEAFF
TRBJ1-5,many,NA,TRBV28,TGTGCCAGCAGTTTATCCCAGCCCCAGCATTTT,CASSLSQPQHF
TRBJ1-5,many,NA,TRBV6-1,TGTGCCAGCCTTGGCGGAAGCAATCAGCCCCAGCATTTT,CASLGGSNQPQHF
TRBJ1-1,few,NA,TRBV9,TGTGCCAGCAGCCGGGGCGGGGGCACTCTGAACACTGAAGCTTTCTTT,CASSRGGGTLNTEAFF